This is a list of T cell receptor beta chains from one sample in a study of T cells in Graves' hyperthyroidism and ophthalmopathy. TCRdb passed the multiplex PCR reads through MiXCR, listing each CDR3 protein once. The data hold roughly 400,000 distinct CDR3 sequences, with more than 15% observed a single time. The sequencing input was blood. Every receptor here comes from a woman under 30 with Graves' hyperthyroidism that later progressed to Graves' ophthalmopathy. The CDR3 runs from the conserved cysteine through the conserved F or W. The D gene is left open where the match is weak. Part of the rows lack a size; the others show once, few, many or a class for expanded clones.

CDR3 protein: CASSPPGAVTDTQYF
CDR3 DNA: TGTGCCAGCAGCCCCCCCGGGGCGGTCACAGATACGCAGTATTTT
D gene: NA
J gene: TRBJ2-3
V gene: TRBV7-6
clone size: many

CDR3 protein: CASNTGTSGSNEQFF
CDR3 DNA: TGTGCCAGCAACACCGGGACTAGCGGGAGCAATGAGCAGTTCTTC
D gene: TRBD2
J gene: TRBJ2-1
V gene: TRBV9
clone size: few

CDR3 protein: CASSSKAASGRYEQYF
CDR3 DNA: TGTGCCAGCAGCTCGAAGGCTGCTAGCGGGAGGTACGAGCAGTACTTC
D gene: TRBD2
J gene: TRBJ2-7
V gene: TRBV11-2
clone size: many

CDR3 protein: CASSSPGLAGGYKNIQYF
CDR3 DNA: TGTGCCAGCAGTTCACCGGGACTAGCGGGAGGATACAAAAACATTCAGTACTTC
D gene: TRBD2
J gene: TRBJ2-4
V gene: TRBV6-2/TRBV6-3
clone size: few

CDR3 protein: CASSNQQGPNTEAFF
CDR3 DNA: TGTGCCAGCAGTAACCAACAGGGCCCGAACACTGAAGCTTTCTTT
D gene: NA
J gene: TRBJ1-1
V gene: TRBV12-3/TRBV12-4
clone size: few

CDR3 protein: CASSRDRLNTGELFF
CDR3 DNA: TGCGCCAGCAGCAGGGACAGGCTGAACACCGGGGAGCTGTTTTTT
D gene: TRBD1
J gene: TRBJ2-2
V gene: TRBV5-1
clone size: many

CDR3 protein: CASSSPGLAGRSSYNEQFF
CDR3 DNA: TGTGCCAGCAGCTCCCCGGGACTAGCGGGACGGAGCTCCTACAATGAGCAGTTCTTC
D gene: TRBD2
J gene: TRBJ2-1
V gene: TRBV11-1
clone size: few

CDR3 protein: CASSFFGAGDDPYNEQFF
CDR3 DNA: TGTGCCAGCAGCTTCTTTGGGGCCGGGGACGACCCCTACAATGAGCAGTTCTTC
D gene: NA
J gene: TRBJ2-1
V gene: TRBV5-6
clone size: few

CDR3 protein: CASSFQRQGWSGYTF
CDR3 DNA: TGTGCCAGCAGTTTCCAACGACAGGGTTGGAGTGGCTACACCTTC
D gene: TRBD1
J gene: TRBJ1-2
V gene: TRBV12-3/TRBV12-4
clone size: many

CDR3 protein: CASSLVRGMGEQFF
CDR3 DNA: TGTGCCAGCAGTTTAGTCAGGGGCATGGGTGAGCAGTTCTTC
D gene: NA
J gene: TRBJ2-1
V gene: TRBV28
clone size: many

CDR3 protein: CASSLGTIQETQYF
CDR3 DNA: TGTGCCAGCAGTCTCGGGACTATCCAAGAGACCCAGTACTTC
D gene: TRBD2
J gene: TRBJ2-5
V gene: TRBV12-3/TRBV12-4
clone size: many

CDR3 protein: CASSLQLISYNEQFF
CDR3 DNA: TGTGCCAGCAGTTTACAGCTAATCTCCTACAATGAGCAGTTCTTC
D gene: NA
J gene: TRBJ2-1
V gene: TRBV28
clone size: many

CDR3 protein: CASSHRDSPSYGYTF
CDR3 DNA: TGCGCCAGCAGCCACCGGGACAGCCCCTCCTATGGCTACACCTTC
D gene: TRBD1
J gene: TRBJ1-2
V gene: TRBV4-1
clone size: few

CDR3 protein: CASSSGYSNQPQHF
CDR3 DNA: TGTGCCAGCAGTTCAGGATATAGCAATCAGCCCCAGCATTTT
D gene: NA
J gene: TRBJ1-5
V gene: TRBV28
clone size: many

CDR3 protein: CASSVRQDTDTQYF
CDR3 DNA: TGTGCCAGTAGTGTTAGACAGGACACAGATACGCAGTATTTT
D gene: NA
J gene: TRBJ2-3
V gene: TRBV19
clone size: few

CDR3 protein: CASGRGISERYF
CDR3 DNA: TGTGCCAGCGGTAGGGGGATAAGCGAGCGGTACTTC
D gene: NA
J gene: TRBJ2-7
V gene: TRBV28
clone size: NA

CDR3 protein: CASSLDEAFF
CDR3 DNA: TGTGCCAGCAGCTTAGATGAAGCTTTCTTT
D gene: NA
J gene: TRBJ1-1
V gene: TRBV7-9
clone size: NA

CDR3 protein: CATEGGDKTQYF
CDR3 DNA: TGCGCCACCGAGGGGGGGGACAAGACCCAGTACTTC
D gene: NA
J gene: TRBJ2-5
V gene: TRBV4-1
clone size: NA

CDR3 protein: CASSGGVREAFF
CDR3 DNA: TGTGCCAGCAGTGGGGGAGTCCGTGAAGCTTTCTTT
D gene: NA
J gene: TRBJ1-1
V gene: TRBV28
clone size: many

CDR3 protein: CASRTGTTGDTQYF
CDR3 DNA: TGTGCCAGCAGGACCGGGACTACCGGGGATACGCAGTATTTT
D gene: TRBD2
J gene: TRBJ2-3
V gene: TRBV6-1
clone size: many

CDR3 protein: CSARVLAGGLSRSSYEQYF
CDR3 DNA: TGCAGTGCTAGAGTACTAGCGGGAGGGCTGTCGCGAAGTTCCTACGAGCAGTACTTC
D gene: TRBD2
J gene: TRBJ2-7
V gene: TRBV20-1
clone size: many

CDR3 protein: CAWRVELAGDYNEQFF
CDR3 DNA: TGTGCCTGGCGGGTCGAACTAGCGGGGGATTACAATGAGCAGTTCTTC
D gene: TRBD2
J gene: TRBJ2-1
V gene: TRBV30
clone size: many

CDR3 protein: CASSPRGPEGNQPQHF
CDR3 DNA: TGTGCCAGCTCACCGAGGGGACCCGAAGGCAATCAGCCCCAGCATTTT
D gene: NA
J gene: TRBJ1-5
V gene: TRBV18
clone size: few

CDR3 protein: CSARYPRGGVYEKLFF
CDR3 DNA: TGCAGTGCTAGATACCCTAGAGGGGGTGTATATGAAAAACTGTTTTTT
D gene: NA
J gene: TRBJ1-4
V gene: TRBV20-1
clone size: few

CDR3 protein: CASSSRLAINNEQFF
CDR3 DNA: TGTGCCAGCAGCTCACGACTAGCGATCAATAATGAGCAGTTCTTC
D gene: TRBD2
J gene: TRBJ2-1
V gene: TRBV7-9
clone size: NA

CDR3 protein: CASSGGAGGAREQYF
CDR3 DNA: TGTGCCAGCAGTGGCGGTGCGGGGGGGGCCCGCGAGCAGTACTTC
D gene: TRBD2
J gene: TRBJ2-7
V gene: TRBV12-3/TRBV12-4
clone size: many